Shown below are 9 T cell receptor beta chains from a single sample sequenced in a study of brain metastases from non-small cell lung cancer. The table came from immunoSEQ multiplex PCR; TCRdb's copy has only in-frame clones and leaves some out. The data contain 600 to 950 clones, about 86% of them singletons. Sequencing was carried out using primary lung tumor tissue. These receptors were collected from a donor at least 40 years old with non-small cell lung cancer.

V is TRBV10-2 and J is TRBJ1-1; D is ambiguous. Germline V gene lookup returns CDR1 WSHSY and CDR2 SAAADI. Trimming took off 8 bases at V and 1 base at J, with 11 bases between the two ends. The CDR3 is 13 amino acids. The CDR3 protein is CASYPRENTEAFF. The CDR3 DNA sequence: TGCGCCAGCTATCCGAGGGAGAACACTGAAGCTTTCTTT.

The chain employs TRBV5-6 and TRBJ2-6, with 8 bases matching TRBD1. Germline CDR1 reads SGHDT; CDR2 reads YYEEEE. The CDR3 spans 17 residues. The junction had 7 bases not matched to a gene; V was cut back by 1 base and J by 4 bases. CDR3 nucleotides: TGTGCCAGCAGCTTGTCAGCCGGGGACAGGGGGGCCAACGTCCTGACTTTC. Encoded protein: CASSLSAGDRGANVLTF.

The CDR3: CASSEQRQSYEQYF. The CDR3 DNA follows: TGTGCCAGCAGTGAACAGCGGCAGTCCTACGAGCAGTACTTC. The chain uses TRBV6-1 and TRBJ2-7, with a tentative D call TRBD2 (5 bases). From germline, CDR1 is MNHNS and CDR2 SASEGT. The V gene lost 2 bases and the J gene lost 1 base, with 9 bases spanning the gap. CDR3 length: 14 amino acids.

Notes on this clone: A read error may produce the germline difference seen at one junction end. The chain carries TRBV2 and TRBJ1-3; D remains unclear. Germline-derived CDR1 and CDR2 are SNHLY and FYNNEI. This CDR3 has 14 amino acids. The CDR3 protein is CANSETSSGNTIYF. CDR3 in DNA: TGTGCCAACAGTGAAACAAGCTCTGGAAACACCATATATTTT.

This clone was observed a handful of times. This chain links TRBV2 with TRBJ1-3; D ambiguous. Trimming stripped 2 bases from V and 0 bases from J, with 5 bases between. Germline V CDR1 and CDR2: SNHLY, FYNNEI. The CDR3 totals 14 residues. The CDR3 is CASSETSSGNTIYF. CDR3 sequence (DNA): TGTGCCAGCAGTGAAACAAGCTCTGGAAACACCATATATTTT. Together with reference TRBV2 and TRBJ1-3, the CDR3 gives the full variable domain: EPEVTQTPSHQVTQMGQEVILRCVPISNHLYFYWYRQILGQKVEFLVSFYNNEISEKSEIFDDQFSVERPDGSNFTLKIRSTKLEDSAMYFCASSETSSGNTIYFGEGSWLTVV.

This clone was observed once. The CDR3 sequence is CASNRGSGANVLTF. The CDR3 region has the DNA TGTGCCAGCAACAGGGGCTCTGGGGCCAACGTCCTGACTTTC. The chain links TRBV13 to TRBJ2-6; 7 nucleotides line up with TRBD1. Germline V lookup: CDR1 PRHDT, CDR2 FYEKMQ (reference sequence). Germline trimming cut 7 bases from V and 0 bases from J; bases unmatched to any gene: 0. This CDR3 spans 14 amino acids.

The chain carries TRBV18 and TRBJ1-2; 7 nucleotides line up with TRBD1. After removal of 2 bases from V and 3 bases from J, the junction contained 6 bases not matched to a gene. Germline values: CDR1 KGHSH, CDR2 LQKENI. The CDR3 sequence is 15 residues long. In DNA form, the CDR3 reads TGTGCCAGCTCACCAAGACAGGGTGGCGACTATGGCTACACCTTC. The encoded protein is CASSPRQGGDYGYTF.

The chain employs TRBV10-3 and TRBJ2-3; no clear D. Germline CDR1 and CDR2: ENHRY and SYGVKD. V was clipped by 5 bases and J by 2 bases, with 11 bases between them. The CDR3 has 14 residues. CDR3 region: CAISTAGLTDTQYF. For the CDR3, the DNA is TGTGCCATCAGTACCGCCGGGCTCACAGATACGCAGTATTTT.

A single count supports this clone. This rearrangement joins TRBV6-2 or TRBV6-3 to TRBJ2-1; D is unclear. This CDR3 comprises 17 residues. Germline CDR1 and CDR2: MNHEY and SVGEGT. V was pared by 0 bases and J by 5 bases, with 17 bases between. The CDR3 sequence: CASSYSELPLENNEQFF. CDR3 bases: TGTGCCAGCAGTTACTCCGAGCTTCCCTTAGAGAACAATGAGCAGTTCTTC.